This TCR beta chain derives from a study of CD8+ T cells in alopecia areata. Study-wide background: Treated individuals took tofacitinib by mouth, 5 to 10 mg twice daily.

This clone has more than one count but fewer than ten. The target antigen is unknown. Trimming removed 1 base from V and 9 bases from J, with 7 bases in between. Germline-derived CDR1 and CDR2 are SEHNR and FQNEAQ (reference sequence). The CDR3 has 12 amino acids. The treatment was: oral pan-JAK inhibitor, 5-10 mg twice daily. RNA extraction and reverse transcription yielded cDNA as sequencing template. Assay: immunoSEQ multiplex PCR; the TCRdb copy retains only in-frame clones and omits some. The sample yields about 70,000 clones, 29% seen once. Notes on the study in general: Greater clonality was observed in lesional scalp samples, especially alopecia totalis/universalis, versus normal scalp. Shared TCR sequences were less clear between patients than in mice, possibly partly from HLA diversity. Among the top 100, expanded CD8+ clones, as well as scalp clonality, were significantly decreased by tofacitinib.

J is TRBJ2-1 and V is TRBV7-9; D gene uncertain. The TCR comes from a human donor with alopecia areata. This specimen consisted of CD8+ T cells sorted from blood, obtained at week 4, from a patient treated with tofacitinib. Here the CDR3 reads CASSLVVSEQFF. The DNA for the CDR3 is TGTGCCAGCAGCTTAGTGGTGAGTGAGCAGTTCTTC.